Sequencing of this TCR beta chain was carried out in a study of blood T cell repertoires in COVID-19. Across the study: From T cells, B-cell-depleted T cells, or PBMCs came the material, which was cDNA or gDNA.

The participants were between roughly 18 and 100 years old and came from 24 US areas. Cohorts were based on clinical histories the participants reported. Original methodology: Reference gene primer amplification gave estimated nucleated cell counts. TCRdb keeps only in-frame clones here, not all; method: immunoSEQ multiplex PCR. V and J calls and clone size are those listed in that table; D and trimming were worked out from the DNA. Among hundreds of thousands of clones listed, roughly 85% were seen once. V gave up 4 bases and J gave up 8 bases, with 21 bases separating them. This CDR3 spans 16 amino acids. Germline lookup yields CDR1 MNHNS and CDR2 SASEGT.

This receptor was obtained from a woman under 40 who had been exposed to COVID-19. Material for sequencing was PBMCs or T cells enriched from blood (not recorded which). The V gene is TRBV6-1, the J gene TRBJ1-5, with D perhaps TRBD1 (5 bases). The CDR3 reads CASSGVRRGSMEPQHF. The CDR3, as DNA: TGTGCCAGCAGTGGAGTTAGGAGGGGATCGATGGAGCCCCAGCATTTT.